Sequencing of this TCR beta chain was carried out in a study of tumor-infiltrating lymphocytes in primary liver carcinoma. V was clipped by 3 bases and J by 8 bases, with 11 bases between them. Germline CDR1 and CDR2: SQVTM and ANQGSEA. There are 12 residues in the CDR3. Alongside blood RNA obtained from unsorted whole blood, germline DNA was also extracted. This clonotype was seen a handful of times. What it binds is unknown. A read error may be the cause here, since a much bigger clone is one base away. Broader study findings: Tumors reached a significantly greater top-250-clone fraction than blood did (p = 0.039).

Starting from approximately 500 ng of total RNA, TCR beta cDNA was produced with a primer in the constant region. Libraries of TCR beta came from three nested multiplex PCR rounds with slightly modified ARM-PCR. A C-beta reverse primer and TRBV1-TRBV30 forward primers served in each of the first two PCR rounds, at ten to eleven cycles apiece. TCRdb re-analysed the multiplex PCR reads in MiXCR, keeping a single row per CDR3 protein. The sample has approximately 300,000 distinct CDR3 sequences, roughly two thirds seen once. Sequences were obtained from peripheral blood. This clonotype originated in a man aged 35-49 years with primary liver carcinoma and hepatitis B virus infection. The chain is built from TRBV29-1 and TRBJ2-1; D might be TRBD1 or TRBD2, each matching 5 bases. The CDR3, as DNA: TGCAGCGTTGAGAGGGGCTTCGATGAGCAGTTCTTC. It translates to CSVERGFDEQFF.